Below are 27 T cell receptor beta chains sequenced from a single sample in a study of blood T cell repertoires in COVID-19. Libraries were prepared by immunoSEQ multiplex PCR; TCRdb keeps only in-frame clonotypes and omits some of them. The sample records over 30,000 clones, 80% to 90% being singletons. Sequenced sample: peripheral blood. The receptors were sampled from a woman in her 70s with active COVID-19.

The chain uses TRBV24-1 and TRBJ1-2, with TRBD1 matching 8 bases. The CDR3 consists of 16 residues. CDR1 and CDR2 (germline): KGHDR, SFDVKD. Trimming cost V 2 bases and J 5 bases; bases outside gene matches: 9. CDR3 in amino acids: CATSDSTVGQVYGYTF. CDR3 coding DNA: TGTGCCACCAGTGATTCGACGGTGGGACAGGTGTATGGCTACACCTTC.

This chain connects TRBV11-3 to TRBJ2-1, with TRBD2 matching 7 bases. This CDR3 is built from 14 residues. V shed 5 bases and J 9 bases; nucleotides not matched to a gene: 10. Germline V gives CDR1 SGHNT, CDR2 YENEEA. The CDR3 is CASSNGAPGGEQFF. CDR3 DNA: TGTGCCAGCAGCAACGGGGCCCCGGGAGGTGAGCAGTTCTTC. Full variable domain (rest looked up from reference TRBV11-3 and TRBJ2-1): EAGVVQSPRYKIIEKKQPVAFWCNPISGHNTLYWYLQNLGQGPELLIRYENEEAVDDSQLPKDRFSAERLKGVDSTLKIQPAELGDSAVYLCASSNGAPGGEQFFGPGTRLTVL.

This clone showed up just once. V gene TRBV4-2 combines with J gene TRBJ2-3; TRBD1 agrees at 7 bases. CDR3 size: 15 residues. Trimming removed 4 bases from V and 2 bases from J; junction bases left unmatched: 6. Germline V gene lookup returns CDR1 LGHNA and CDR2 YNFKEQ. The CDR3: CASSPNTGATDTQYF. In DNA, the CDR3 is TGTGCCAGCAGCCCCAATACAGGGGCCACAGATACGCAGTATTTT.

This chain connects TRBV7-3 to TRBJ2-1; TRBD2 matches at 10 bases. Germline values: CDR1 SGHTA, CDR2 FQGTGA. The CDR3 is made up of 15 amino acids. J lost 0 bases, V lost 5 bases, and 1 base had no gene match. The CDR3: CASSRLAGSYNEQFF. For the CDR3, the DNA is TGTGCCAGCAGCCGACTAGCGGGCTCCTACAATGAGCAGTTCTTC.

V gene TRBV28 combines with J gene TRBJ2-3; TRBD2 is a possible D gene (5 bases). Deletions cut 8 bases from V and 0 bases from J, with 12 bases between. This CDR3 is 14 amino acids long. Germline V lookup: CDR1 MDHEN, CDR2 SYDVKM. The CDR3 DNA reads TGTGCCAGCCGTCGGGGTTTAAGCACAGATACGCAGTATTTT. Translation: CASRRGLSTDTQYF.

J is TRBJ2-7 and V is TRBV6-2 or TRBV6-3, with D tentatively TRBD1 (7 bases). The CDR3 contains 16 residues. The V end lost 2 bases, the J end lost 1 base, and 15 bases lay between the germline ends. Per germline, CDR1 MNHEY and CDR2 SVGEGT. The CDR3 DNA is TGTGCCAGCAGTTACGATCTAGCGACAGGGTCCTACGAGCAGTACTTC. This translates into CASSYDLATGSYEQYF.

The rearrangement uses TRBV2 and TRBJ2-1, with 10 bases matching TRBD2. CDR1 SNHLY and CDR2 FYNNEI come from the germline V gene. This CDR3 is 15 amino acids long. The J segment lost 7 bases and the V segment lost 6 bases, leaving 9 bases of the junction unmatched. DNA for the CDR3: TGTGCCAGCAGCGCCGGACTAGCGGCCTGGAATGAGCAGTTCTTC. As protein: CASSAGLAAWNEQFF.

This clone was counted between two and nine times. The V call is TRBV7-7, the J call TRBJ2-1; 7 bases align to TRBD2. In germline, CDR1 is SSHAT, CDR2 FNYEAQ (reference sequence). The CDR3 consists of 15 residues. V lost 4 bases to trimming and J lost 2 bases; unmatched junction nucleotides: 5. The CDR3 coding sequence is TGTGCCAGCAGCTCTAGCGGAGGTCCCTACAATGAGCAGTTCTTC. This sequence encodes CASSSSGGPYNEQFF.

The chain couples TRBV27 to TRBJ1-2; 7 nucleotides line up with TRBD1. Germline V gene sequence: CDR1 MNHEY, CDR2 SMNVEV (reference sequence). The junction had 10 bases not matched to a gene; V was cut back by 8 bases and J by 4 bases. CDR3 length: 14 amino acids. As DNA, the CDR3 is TGTGCCAGCTACGGATCGGGACAGTTCTATGGCTACACCTTC. This translates into CASYGSGQFYGYTF.

The chain links TRBV6-5 to TRBJ2-1, with D possibly being TRBD2 (6 bases). Germline loops: CDR1 MNHEY, CDR2 SVGAGI. V dropped 2 bases and J dropped 4 bases, with 15 bases sitting between them. The CDR3 sequence is 16 residues long. CDR3 in DNA: TGTGCCAGCAGTTACGGGGCGGGGTGGGATTACAATGAGCAGTTCTTC. This sequence encodes CASSYGAGWDYNEQFF.

The chain combines TRBV6-2 or TRBV6-3 with TRBJ1-2, with D perhaps TRBD1 (6 bases). This CDR3 has 14 residues. Germline CDR1 is MNHEY and CDR2 is SVGEGT. The germline V and J ends were trimmed by 1 base and 2 bases, with 8 bases remaining between them. CDR3 region: CASSYFDRNYGYTF. The CDR3, as DNA: TGTGCCAGCAGTTACTTCGACAGGAACTATGGCTACACCTTC.

The V and J genes are TRBV18 and TRBJ1-2; a possible D gene is TRBD1 (5 bases). The germline V and J ends were trimmed by 5 bases and 7 bases, with 20 bases remaining between them. The V gene's germline CDR1 is KGHSH and CDR2 LQKENI. This CDR3 is 15 amino acids long. The CDR3 loop is CASSKSTGRRTGYTF. The CDR3 DNA follows: TGTGCCAGCTCAAAAAGCACAGGACGAAGGACTGGCTACACCTTC.

The chain has TRBV6-2 or TRBV6-3 and TRBJ1-2; D not certain. Germline V CDR1 and CDR2: MNHEY, SVGEGT. The CDR3 is made up of 12 amino acids. V was shortened by 2 bases and J by 3 bases, with 4 bases between the two germline ends. CDR3 region: CASSYRDYGYTF. DNA for the CDR3: TGTGCCAGCAGTTACAGAGACTATGGCTACACCTTC.

The V and J genes are TRBV28 and TRBJ2-5; D possibly corresponds to TRBD2 (5 bases). Germline V gives CDR1 MDHEN, CDR2 SYDVKM. V was cut by 4 bases and J by 2 bases, with 20 bases left in between. The CDR3 has 17 residues. The CDR3 DNA sequence: TGTGCCAGCAGTTCCGCGTACTACGGGGATTCGCAAGAGACCCAGTACTTC. Its protein is CASSSAYYGDSQETQYF.

The chain combines TRBV4-1 with TRBJ2-5; 7 nucleotides align to TRBD2. This CDR3 is 16 amino acids long. With 1 base clipped from V and 1 base from J, the junction kept 6 bases outside the gene matches. The germline V gene encodes CDR1 MGHRA and CDR2 YSYEKL. The CDR3 DNA follows: TGCGCCAGCAGCCAAGGGGAGGGGCCCCGCCAAGAGACCCAGTACTTC. As protein: CASSQGEGPRQETQYF.

This chain uses TRBV12-3 or TRBV12-4 with TRBJ1-1, with 7 bases aligning to TRBD1. V shed 6 bases, J shed 8 bases, and the junction held 9 bases outside the gene matches. This CDR3 has 13 residues. The CDR3, as DNA: TGTGCCAGCAGAATAGACAGGGCAAGAGAAGCTTTCTTT. Translation: CASRIDRAREAFF.

The V call is TRBV9, the J call TRBJ2-7; D possibly corresponds to TRBD1 (6 bases). Germline CDR1 reads SGDLS; CDR2 reads YYNGEE. This CDR3 spans 15 amino acids. V was shortened by 0 bases and J by 7 bases, with 17 bases between the two germline ends. For the CDR3, the DNA is TGTGCCAGCAGCGTAGGACAGGACCTACGAGGAGAGCAGTACTTC. As protein: CASSVGQDLRGEQYF.

V gene TRBV6-5 combines with J gene TRBJ2-3; D may be TRBD2 (5 bases). CDR3 length equals 13 residues. V lost 7 bases and J 3 bases, leaving 11 bases between the germline ends. Looked up from germline, CDR1 is MNHEY and CDR2 is SVGAGI. Here the CDR3 DNA reads TGTGCCAGCATCTTGCCGGGGACAGATACGCAGTATTTT. It is translated as CASILPGTDTQYF.

The chain combines TRBV6-5 with TRBJ2-5; D remains ambiguous. V was trimmed by 6 bases and J by 1 base, leaving 3 bases between them. There are 11 residues in the CDR3. Germline V gene sequence: CDR1 MNHEY, CDR2 SVGAGI. The CDR3 DNA reads as TGTGCCAGCAGCCGCCAAGAGACCCAGTACTTC. Protein product: CASSRQETQYF.

The chain joins TRBV19 to TRBJ2-7; D is possibly TRBD1 (5 bases). The germline V and J ends were trimmed by 3 bases and 1 base, with 13 bases remaining between them. CDR1 and CDR2 (germline): LNHDA, SQIVND (reference sequence). The CDR3 extends over 15 amino acids. The CDR3 protein is CASSMSRQGSYEQYF. The DNA of the CDR3 is TGTGCCAGTAGTATGAGTCGGCAGGGTTCCTACGAGCAGTACTTC.

The V call is TRBV4-1, the J call TRBJ2-1; 7 nucleotides agree with TRBD2. In germline, CDR1 is MGHRA, CDR2 YSYEKL. V trimming: 0 bases; J trimming: 8 bases; junction bases outside the gene matches: 7. The CDR3 has 15 residues. The CDR3 sequence: CASSQDQRGRDEQFF. The DNA for the CDR3 is TGCGCCAGCAGCCAAGATCAGCGGGGACGGGATGAGCAGTTCTTC.

V is TRBV11-3 and J is TRBJ1-2, with 8 bases aligning to TRBD1. V trimming: 5 bases; J trimming: 8 bases; junction bases outside the gene matches: 10. The CDR3 length is 14 residues. The germline V gene encodes CDR1 SGHNT and CDR2 YENEEA. CDR3 DNA: TGTGCCAGCAGCGCCCGACAGGGGCGGGAGGGCTACACCTTC. Its translation: CASSARQGREGYTF.

V is TRBV10-3 and J is TRBJ2-1; TRBD1 agrees at 9 bases. The V segment lost 2 bases and the J segment 2 bases; nucleotides outside the gene matches: 1. The CDR3 length is 15 residues. Germline loops: CDR1 ENHRY, CDR2 SYGVKD. CDR3 in DNA: TGTGCCATCAGTGAGGGACAGGGGACCTACAATGAGCAGTTCTTC. Protein sequence: CAISEGQGTYNEQFF.

J is TRBJ2-3 and V is TRBV7-9, with D possibly being TRBD2 (6 bases). Germline loops: CDR1 SEHNR, CDR2 FQNEAQ (reference sequence). Between the trimmed V and J ends, which lost 5 bases and 6 bases, there was a span of 21 bases. This CDR3 is built from 16 residues. The CDR3 region has the DNA TGTGCCAGCAGCCCCCGGGACTGGCGCACGCCGGATACGCAGTATTTT. Its translation is CASSPRDWRTPDTQYF.

This clone has more than one count but fewer than ten. The chain uses TRBV2 and TRBJ1-6; D gene uncertain. CDR1 is SNHLY and CDR2 is FYNNEI in the germline V gene. There are 13 residues in the CDR3. The V end lost 6 bases, the J end lost 8 bases, and 11 bases lay between the germline ends. This CDR3 reads CASRESSYSPLHF. The CDR3 bases are TGTGCCAGCAGGGAGTCGTCGTATTCACCCCTCCACTTT.

The gene calls are TRBV7-8 and TRBJ2-7; D perhaps matches TRBD1 (6 bases). The V gene's germline CDR1 is SGHVS and CDR2 FQNEAQ. The CDR3 runs 14 residues. V gave up 5 bases and J gave up 0 bases, with 11 bases separating them. DNA of the CDR3: TGTGCCAGCAGCAGGTGGGGGCGCTCCTACGAGCAGTACTTC. Residues: CASSRWGRSYEQYF.

V and J are TRBV24-1 and TRBJ2-3, with D maybe TRBD1 (5 bases). Trimming shortened V by 12 bases and J by 2 bases, and 14 bases separated the two germline ends. Germline assignment: CDR1 KGHDR and CDR2 SFDVKD. The CDR3 loop spans 13 amino acids. CDR3 in amino acids: CASSRQNTDTQYF. CDR3 DNA sequence: TGTGCCTCTTCTCGACAGAACACAGATACGCAGTATTTT.